Given below is one T cell receptor beta chain in context. Germline loops: CDR1 SEHNR, CDR2 FQNEAQ (reference sequence). The CDR3 is 18 residues long. Germline trimming cut 5 bases from V and 0 bases from J; bases unmatched to any gene: 13. The table came from immunoSEQ multiplex PCR; TCRdb's copy has only in-frame clones and leaves some out. The repertoire holds about 49,000 clones, with roughly four fifths as singletons. The source of the sample is a study of blood T cell repertoires in COVID-19. Sequenced sample: peripheral blood. The chain links TRBV7-9 to TRBJ2-1, with TRBD2 matching 7 bases. This clonotype originated in a woman aged 60-75 years with acute or convalescent COVID-19. CDR3 sequence: CASSPKRIPGGSYNEQFF. The CDR3 nucleotides read TGTGCCAGCAGCCCGAAGCGAATTCCGGGGGGCTCCTACAATGAGCAGTTCTTC.